Each of the 8 T cell receptor beta chains below was sequenced from the same sample in a study of cytomegalovirus exposure and HLA in healthy donors. Researchers ran the PCR with 60 Vbeta and 13 Jbeta primers. The assay was immunoSEQ multiplex PCR, and TCRdb's table has in-frame clones only and misses some. The data contain 75,000 to 90,000 clones, around 70% of them singletons. Material for sequencing was PBMCs. Receptor source: a woman between 35 and 50 years old in good health and CMV-seropositive.

The V and J genes are TRBV5-1 and TRBJ1-1; D unclear. In germline, CDR1 is SGHRS, CDR2 YFSETQ. The ends were cut back, 1 base at V and 1 base at J, with 11 bases in the middle. The CDR3 loop spans 15 amino acids. The CDR3 nucleotides are TGCGCCAGCAGCTTGAGTGGCCCACGGAACACTGAAGCTTTCTTT. This gives the protein CASSLSGPRNTEAFF.

The CDR3 region is CASSADRVYNEQFF. The DNA for the CDR3 is TGTGCCAGCAGTGCGGACAGGGTTTACAATGAGCAGTTCTTC. This chain links TRBV25-1 with TRBJ2-1; 8 nucleotides match TRBD1. This CDR3 is built from 14 residues. The J segment lost 4 bases and the V segment lost 4 bases, leaving 3 bases of the junction unmatched. CDR1 MGHDK and CDR2 SYGVNS come from the germline V gene.

This chain links TRBV19 with TRBJ1-5, with TRBD1 identical over 8 bases. The CDR3 spans 13 residues. Trimming cost V 8 bases and J 2 bases; bases outside gene matches: 2. Looked up from germline, CDR1 is LNHDA and CDR2 is SQIVND (reference sequence). CDR3 DNA: TGTGCCAGTCAGACAGGGGGCAATCAGCCCCAGCATTTT. Its translation is CASQTGGNQPQHF.

This sequence joins TRBV7-7 and TRBJ2-1, with D possibly TRBD2 on 5 matching bases. The CDR3 is 13 amino acids. Trimming took 3 bases from V and 9 from J, leaving 12 bases between them. Per germline, CDR1 SSHAT and CDR2 FNYEAQ (reference sequence). The CDR3 nucleotides are TGTGCCAGCAGCTTTGGACTTTGGGGTGAGCAGTTCTTC. As protein: CASSFGLWGEQFF.

V gene TRBV29-1 combines with J gene TRBJ2-5; 9 bases fit TRBD1. V lost 6 bases to trimming and J lost 1 base; unmatched junction nucleotides: 6. Germline loops: CDR1 SQVTM, CDR2 ANQGSEA. The length of the CDR3 is 14 residues. CDR3 in amino acids: CSVAGTGLQETQYF. The CDR3 nucleotides read TGCAGCGTCGCAGGGACAGGGCTCCAAGAGACCCAGTACTTC.

This CDR3 is CASSLVREESGYTF. DNA of the CDR3: TGTGCCAGCAGCTTAGTAAGGGAGGAGAGTGGCTACACCTTC. This chain links TRBV7-9 with TRBJ1-2; D gene ambiguous. Trimming left V 1 base short and J 7 bases short, with 13 bases between. The CDR3 has 14 residues. CDR1 and CDR2 from the germline V gene are SEHNR and FQNEAQ (reference sequence).

The CDR3 nucleotides read TGTGCCAGCAGCCTCTCTGGGGCCAACGTCCTGACTTTC. Translation: CASSLSGANVLTF. V and J are TRBV6-5 and TRBJ2-6; D gene uncertain. Trimming left V 6 bases short and J 0 bases short, with 3 bases between. The CDR3 length is 13 residues. Germline CDR1 reads MNHEY; CDR2 reads SVGAGI.

This rearrangement joins TRBV28 to TRBJ1-2; 7 bases are shared with TRBD1. This CDR3 is built from 13 residues. CDR1 MDHEN and CDR2 SYDVKM come from the germline V gene. Trimming at V came to 2 bases and at J to 5 bases, leaving 2 bases not matched to a gene. The CDR3, as DNA: TGTGCCAGCAGTTTAAACAGGGGATATGGCTACACCTTC. Translation: CASSLNRGYGYTF.